The clone carrying this T cell receptor (beta chain) turned up a few times. Authors' data handling: Scientists estimated how many nucleated cells there were by amplifying reference gene primers. Sequencing used immunoSEQ multiplex PCR; TCRdb keeps in-frame clones, though not all of them. That table gives V, J and clone size, and the DNA gave D and trimming. Seen here are 85,000 to 130,000 clones, about 88% observed once, and the top ten hold approximately 5.1%. This specimen comes from a study of blood T cell repertoires in COVID-19. Study at large: The study drew acute and convalescent COVID-19 samples from the United States, Italy and Spain.

The source material was peripheral blood. This TCR came from a human donor in a cohort sampled during active COVID-19.

The CDR3 reads CASSQESFRSGRIHEQFF. The CDR3 DNA follows: TGTGCCAGCAGCCAAGAAAGTTTCCGAAGCGGGAGAATCCATGAGCAGTTCTTC. This rearrangement joins TRBV4-2 to TRBJ2-1, with 8 bases identical to TRBD2. The CDR3 consists of 18 residues. The J segment lost 8 bases and the V segment lost 0 bases, leaving 15 bases of the junction unmatched. Germline loops: CDR1 LGHNA, CDR2 YNFKEQ.